This TCR beta chain was captured by sequencing in a study of molecular identifiers for immune sequencing clone quantification. Germline lookup yields CDR1 SGDLS and CDR2 YYNGEE. This CDR3 is built from 16 residues. The V and J ends lost 3 bases and 5 bases respectively, with 20 bases between them. The table lists this clonotype with many counts. TCRdb ran MiXCR on the PCR reads and lists one entry per CDR3 protein. The table has just under 650,000 distinct CDR3 sequences, about 20% seen once. This chain joins TRBV9 and TRBJ2-5; D remains ambiguous. Material for sequencing was naive CD8+ T cells from blood, with Jurkat cell RNA spiked in. Described subset: FACS-sorted CD8+CD4-CCR7+CD45RA+ naive T cells. The clonotype comes from a human donor in good health. Some libraries in this study had Jurkat cell RNA spiked in. CDR3: CASSAPRAYAPETQYF. In DNA, the CDR3 is TGTGCCAGCAGCGCCCCCAGAGCCTACGCTCCCGAGACCCAGTACTTC.